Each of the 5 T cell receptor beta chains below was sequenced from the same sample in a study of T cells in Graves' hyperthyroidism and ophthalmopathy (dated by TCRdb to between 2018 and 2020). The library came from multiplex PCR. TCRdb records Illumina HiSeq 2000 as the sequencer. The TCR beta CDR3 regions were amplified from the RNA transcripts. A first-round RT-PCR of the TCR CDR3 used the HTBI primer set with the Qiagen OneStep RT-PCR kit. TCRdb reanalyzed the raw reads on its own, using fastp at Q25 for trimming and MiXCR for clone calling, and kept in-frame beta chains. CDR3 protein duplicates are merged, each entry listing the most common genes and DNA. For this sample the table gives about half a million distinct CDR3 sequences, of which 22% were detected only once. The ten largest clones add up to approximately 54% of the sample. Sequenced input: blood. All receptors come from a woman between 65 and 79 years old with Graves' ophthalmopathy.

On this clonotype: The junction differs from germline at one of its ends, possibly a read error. CDR3: CVSSRTSGSSGELFF. CDR3 bases: TGTGTCAGCAGCCGGACTAGCGGGAGTTCCGGGGAGCTGTTTTTT. The rearrangement links TRBV3-1 to TRBJ2-2; 13 bases fit TRBD2. CDR3 length: 15 residues. Germline lookup yields CDR1 LGHDT and CDR2 YNNKEL (reference sequence).

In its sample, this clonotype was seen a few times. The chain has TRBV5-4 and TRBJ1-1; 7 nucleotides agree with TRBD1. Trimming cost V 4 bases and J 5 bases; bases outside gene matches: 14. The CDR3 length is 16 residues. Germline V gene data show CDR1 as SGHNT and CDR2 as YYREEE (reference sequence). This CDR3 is CASSPPLTGEVTEAFF. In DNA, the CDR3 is TGTGCCAGCAGCCCACCACTTACAGGGGAGGTGACTGAAGCTTTCTTT.

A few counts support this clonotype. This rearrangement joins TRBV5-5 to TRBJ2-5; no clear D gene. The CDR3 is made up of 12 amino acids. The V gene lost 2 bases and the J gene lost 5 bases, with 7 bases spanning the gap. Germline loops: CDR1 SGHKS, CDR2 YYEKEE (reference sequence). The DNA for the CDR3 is TGTGCCAGCAGCTTTGGTACGGAGACCCAGTACTTC. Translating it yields CASSFGTETQYF.

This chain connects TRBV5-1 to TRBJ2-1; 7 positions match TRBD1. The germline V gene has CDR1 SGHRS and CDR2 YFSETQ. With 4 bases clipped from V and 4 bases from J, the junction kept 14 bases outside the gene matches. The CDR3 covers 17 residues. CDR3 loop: CASSPRTGGPGYNEQFF. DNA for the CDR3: TGCGCCAGCAGCCCGCGGACAGGCGGCCCGGGGTACAATGAGCAGTTCTTC.

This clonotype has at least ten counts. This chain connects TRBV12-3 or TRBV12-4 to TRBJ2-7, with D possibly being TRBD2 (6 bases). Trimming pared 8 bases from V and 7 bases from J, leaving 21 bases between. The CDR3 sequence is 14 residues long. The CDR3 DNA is TGTGCCAGCTACGGCGGTGGGAGGTCGGGAGAGCAGTACTTC. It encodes CASYGGGRSGEQYF.